Presented here are 5 T cell receptor beta chains from one specimen sequenced in a study of Graves' ophthalmopathy and Graves' hyperthyroidism. TCR beta CDR3 regions were amplified from RNA transcripts. HTBI primers primed a first-round RT-PCR, and a second-round multiplex PCR followed. TCRdb analysed the multiplex PCR reads with MiXCR anew, one entry per CDR3 protein. The sample has over a million distinct CDR3 sequences; less than 45% are singletons. The material sequenced was peripheral blood or thyroid tissue (not recorded which). The receptors were gathered from an adult man with Graves' hyperthyroidism.

The V and J genes are TRBV29-1 and TRBJ1-2; no firm D call. The CDR3 loop spans 12 amino acids. Germline V lookup: CDR1 SQVTM, CDR2 ANQGSEA. V lost 4 bases and J 6 bases, leaving 12 bases between the germline ends. The DNA of the CDR3 is TGCAGCGTTGTAGGGAGTTTCGATGGCTACACCTTC. Protein sequence: CSVVGSFDGYTF.

The table lists this clonotype with many counts. This chain's CDR3 is CAIGTGGYEQYF. The CDR3 DNA reads TGTGCCATCGGGACAGGGGGATACGAGCAGTACTTC. The gene calls are TRBV10-3 and TRBJ2-7; 11 bases are a match to TRBD1. V lost 8 bases, J lost 4 bases, and 1 base stayed unmatched. This CDR3 contains 12 residues. Germline V lookup: CDR1 ENHRY, CDR2 SYGVKD.

The chain carries TRBV2 and TRBJ1-5; D unresolved. Germline V gene lookup returns CDR1 SNHLY and CDR2 FYNNEI. Trimming cost V 1 base and J 11 bases, with 6 bases left between them. The CDR3 contains 11 residues. The CDR3 nucleotides read TGTGCCAGCAGTGAAGATCTGGCCCAGCATTTT. This encodes CASSEDLAQHF. Combining the CDR3 with reference TRBV2 and TRBJ1-5 gives the whole variable domain EPEVTQTPSHQVTQMGQEVILRCVPISNHLYFYWYRQILGQKVEFLVSFYNNEISEKSEIFDDQFSVERPDGSNFTLKIRSTKLEDSAMYFCASSEDLAQHFGDGTRLSIL.

The V and J genes are TRBV27 and TRBJ2-7; the match to TRBD2 covers 7 bases. The CDR3 runs 13 residues. Losses at the gene ends were 7 bases for V and 4 bases for J; bases not matched to a gene: 7. From germline, CDR1 is MNHEY and CDR2 SMNVEV (reference sequence). The CDR3: CASNPNGGYEQYF. The DNA of the CDR3 is TGTGCCAGCAACCCCAACGGGGGGTACGAGCAGTACTTC.

The J gene is TRBJ2-2, the V gene TRBV19; 7 nucleotides align to TRBD2. CDR3 size: 16 residues. Germline-derived CDR1 and CDR2 are LNHDA and SQIVND (reference sequence). V gave up 5 bases and J gave up 0 bases; unmatched junction bases: 6. CDR3 region: CASSAGGGANTGELFF. In nucleotides, the CDR3 is TGTGCCAGTAGTGCCGGTGGGGGGGCGAACACCGGGGAGCTGTTTTTT.